The next 19 T cell receptor beta chains were all read from a single sample in a study of glioma-infiltrating T cells after dendritic cell vaccination. Clones were sequenced by immunoSEQ multiplex PCR, and TCRdb holds only the in-frame ones, with some missing. The sample carries tens of thousands of clones, approximately 91% recorded once. The sequenced sample was blood, obtained before dendritic cell vaccination. These receptors all come from a human donor with glioblastoma.

The V gene is TRBV7-9, the J gene TRBJ2-3, with D possibly being TRBD1 (6 bases). Germline assignment: CDR1 SEHNR and CDR2 FQNEAQ (reference sequence). Trimming cost V 6 bases and J 2 bases, with 12 bases left between them. This CDR3 has 14 residues. CDR3 sequence: CASSQGIPTDTQYF. The CDR3 bases are TGTGCCAGCAGTCAGGGGATCCCCACAGATACGCAGTATTTT.

V is TRBV28 and J is TRBJ2-5; tentatively, D is TRBD1 (5 bases). The CDR3 has 15 amino acids. The V end lost 6 bases, the J end lost 2 bases, and 16 bases lay between the germline ends. Germline V gives CDR1 MDHEN, CDR2 SYDVKM. For the CDR3, the DNA is TGTGCCAGCAGAGCTGCTGGGGCAGCACAAGAGACCCAGTACTTC. Translated: CASRAAGAAQETQYF.

This rearrangement joins TRBV27 to TRBJ2-2; possibly TRBD1 for D (6 bases). Trimming pared 11 bases from V and 8 bases from J, leaving 24 bases between. The CDR3 loop spans 15 amino acids. CDR1 and CDR2 (germline): MNHEY, SMNVEV (reference sequence). The CDR3 loop is CAAGRSTGYGGELFF. The CDR3 nucleotides read TGTGCCGCAGGGAGATCCACAGGGTATGGGGGGGAGCTGTTTTTT.

The chain employs TRBV7-2 and TRBJ2-1, with a tentative D call TRBD2 (6 bases). Germline assignment: CDR1 SGHTA and CDR2 FQGNSA. This CDR3 comprises 13 residues. Deletions cut 5 bases from V and 9 bases from J, with 14 bases between. The CDR3, as DNA: TGTGCCAGCAGCCTGCCGCCAGCGGGTGAGCAGTTCTTC. This gives the protein CASSLPPAGEQFF.

The gene calls are TRBV6-4 and TRBJ2-3; TRBD2 agrees at 8 bases. This CDR3 spans 17 amino acids. J was trimmed by 0 bases and V by 2 bases; bases with no gene match: 7. Germline CDR1 is MRHNA and CDR2 is SNTAGT. The CDR3 here is CASSDTPGGASTDTQYF. The CDR3 region has the DNA TGTGCCAGCAGTGACACGCCCGGGGGGGCCAGCACAGATACGCAGTATTTT.

This chain joins TRBV4-1 and TRBJ2-1; 8 bases map to TRBD2. V was pared by 0 bases and J by 4 bases, with 8 bases of the junction left unmatched. Per germline, CDR1 MGHRA and CDR2 YSYEKL. CDR3 length equals 17 residues. DNA for the CDR3: TGCGCCAGCAGCCAAGAGTCGCGTTCGGGGGGGTACAATGAGCAGTTCTTC. Encoded protein: CASSQESRSGGYNEQFF.

The chain carries TRBV19 and TRBJ1-6; 7 nucleotides line up with TRBD1. V dropped 5 bases and J dropped 8; count of bases not matched to a gene: 6. Germline values: CDR1 LNHDA, CDR2 SQIVND (reference sequence). The CDR3 sequence is 14 residues long. The CDR3 loop is CASSLWTGDSPLHF. For the CDR3, the DNA is TGTGCCAGTAGTCTCTGGACAGGAGATTCACCCCTCCACTTT.

The chain combines TRBV2 with TRBJ2-5; 10 nucleotides match TRBD2. The CDR3 is made up of 18 amino acids. From germline, CDR1 is SNHLY and CDR2 FYNNEI. J gave up 4 bases and V 0 bases, and 11 bases lay outside the gene matches. The chain's CDR3 is CASSEAFGKRGGSETQYF. In nucleotides, the CDR3 is TGTGCCAGCAGTGAAGCTTTCGGCAAGCGGGGGGGCTCAGAGACCCAGTACTTC.

V usage is TRBV7-6 and J usage is TRBJ2-5, with 11 bases fitting TRBD2. The germline V gene encodes CDR1 SGHVS and CDR2 FNYEAQ. The CDR3 runs 15 residues. J gave up 1 base and V 5 bases, and 3 bases lay outside the gene matches. CDR3 sequence: CASSGTSGSQETQYF. CDR3 DNA: TGTGCCAGCAGCGGGACTAGCGGTTCCCAAGAGACCCAGTACTTC.

The chain has TRBV4-2 and TRBJ1-6, with D uncertain. CDR1 is LGHNA and CDR2 is YNFKEQ in the germline V gene. Trimming stripped 1 base from V and 0 bases from J, with 10 bases between. This CDR3 has 17 residues. CDR3 sequence (DNA): TGTGCCAGCAGCCAAGCAGGCGTCAACTCCTATAATTCACCCCTCCACTTT. Amino acid sequence: CASSQAGVNSYNSPLHF.

The rearrangement joins TRBV18 to TRBJ1-2, with TRBD1 as a possible D gene (5 bases). Germline assignment: CDR1 KGHSH and CDR2 LQKENI. The CDR3 is 13 residues long. Trimming pared 0 bases from V and 5 bases from J, leaving 7 bases between. The CDR3 nucleotides read TGTGCCAGCTCACCACCGGGGACTTATGGCTACACCTTC. The encoded protein is CASSPPGTYGYTF.

The chain combines TRBV4-1 with TRBJ2-3; 9 bases agree with TRBD2. The CDR3 has 19 residues. J was trimmed by 8 bases and V by 5 bases; bases with no gene match: 23. Germline V gene lookup returns CDR1 MGHRA and CDR2 YSYEKL. The CDR3 DNA sequence: TGCGCCAGCAGCGAGCGGGGGGCCCTCTCTCTCTCAAGGGAAACTACGCAGTATTTT. Its protein product is CASSERGALSLSRETTQYF.

The chain uses TRBV6-5 and TRBJ2-3; 9 positions agree with TRBD1. The CDR3 is 13 amino acids. Germline-derived CDR1 and CDR2 are MNHEY and SVGAGI. Trimming took 8 bases from V and 4 from J; bases not matched to a gene: 4. CDR3 nucleotide sequence: TGTGCCAGCTGCTACAGGGGGCCAGATACGCAGTATTTT. This sequence encodes CASCYRGPDTQYF.

The chain combines TRBV2 with TRBJ1-4; D is undetermined. The CDR3 sequence is 12 residues long. Deletions cut 9 bases from V and 4 bases from J, with 9 bases between. From germline, CDR1 is SNHLY and CDR2 FYNNEI. The CDR3 coding sequence is TGTGCCAGTCGACGGAGTAATGAAAAACTGTTTTTT. It codes for CASRRSNEKLFF.

The CDR3 here is CASKNRHALDYGGELFF. CDR3 coding DNA: TGCGCCAGCAAGAACCGACATGCCTTGGATTATGGCGGGGAGCTGTTTTTT. The genes are TRBV4-1 and TRBJ2-2; D is undetermined. V was clipped by 7 bases and J by 7 bases, with 25 bases between them. In germline, CDR1 is MGHRA, CDR2 YSYEKL. The CDR3 is made up of 17 amino acids.

The chain couples TRBV18 to TRBJ2-3, with TRBD1 matching 10 bases. CDR3 length: 17 residues. Germline V gives CDR1 KGHSH, CDR2 LQKENI. The V segment lost 1 base and the J segment 5 bases; nucleotides outside the gene matches: 9. In DNA, the CDR3 is TGTGCCAGCTCACCACTTAGACAGGGGGCGCGTGGAGATACGCAGTATTTT. This encodes CASSPLRQGARGDTQYF.

The table lists this clone with a count of one. V and J are TRBV11-2 and TRBJ1-1; 7 bases match TRBD1. Per germline, CDR1 SGHAT and CDR2 FQNNGV. The CDR3 consists of 12 residues. The junction had 1 base not matched to a gene; V was cut back by 5 bases and J by 4 bases. CDR3 coding DNA: TGTGCCAGCAGCGCAGGGGGCACTGAAGCTTTCTTT. It specifies CASSAGGTEAFF.

The genes are TRBV30 and TRBJ2-7; tentative D call: TRBD2 (5 bases). Germline V lookup: CDR1 GTSNPN, CDR2 SVGIG (reference sequence). This CDR3 spans 13 amino acids. V dropped 2 bases and J dropped 0 bases, with 8 bases sitting between them. Here the CDR3 reads CAWSRRSSYEQYF. CDR3 DNA: TGTGCCTGGAGTCGGAGGAGCTCCTACGAGCAGTACTTC.

The chain has TRBV5-6 and TRBJ1-6; TRBD1 might be the D (5 bases). The ends were cut back, 4 bases at V and 1 base at J, with 15 bases in the middle. This CDR3 region has 17 residues. Germline V gene lookup returns CDR1 SGHDT and CDR2 YYEEEE. CDR3 sequence: CASSAPWRGSYNSPLHF. In nucleotides, the CDR3 is TGTGCCAGCAGCGCCCCTTGGAGGGGTTCCTATAATTCACCCCTCCACTTT.